This T cell receptor beta chain was identified during a study of brain T cells in children with intractable seizures. Whole-study results and caveats: Absence of clones before surgery may stem from lower sequencing depth. Only CDR3 sequence similarity suggested viral specificity, without known HCMV serostatus.

Comment on this clone: Its cognate antigen is unknown.

The CDR3 is 13 residues long. Trimming left V 2 bases short and J 5 bases short, with 10 bases between. Germline values: CDR1 LGHDT, CDR2 YNNKEL (reference sequence). The table came from immunoSEQ multiplex PCR; TCRdb's copy has only in-frame clones and leaves some out. The table has roughly 69,000 clones, around 95% seen once. Only cases whose brain tissue showed the highest T cell transcript signatures were sequenced. At least one anti-epileptic drug was given before surgery. This clonotype was obtained from a boy younger than two with focal cortical dysplasia and intractable seizures. V is TRBV3-1 (or the pseudogene TRBV3-2) and J is TRBJ2-7, with D hard to call. Material: peripheral blood, obtained at surgery. The CDR3: CASSQQNPHEQYF. The CDR3 DNA sequence: TGTGCCAGCAGCCAACAAAACCCGCACGAGCAGTACTTC.